This T cell receptor (beta chain) emerged from a study of blood T cell repertoires in COVID-19. On the study more broadly: Acute and convalescent COVID-19 samples came from the United States, Italy and Spain.

The V gene lost 6 bases and the J gene lost 0 bases, with 12 bases spanning the gap. Germline assignment: CDR1 MNHEY and CDR2 SVGAGI. The CDR3 length is 15 residues. Original processing methods: It was from reference gene primer amplification that nucleated cell counts were estimated. This table comes from immunoSEQ multiplex PCR, and its TCRdb copy is limited to in-frame clones, with some not included. The V and J calls and clone size are taken from that table; D and trimming were inferred from the DNA. This sample yields 250,000 to 350,000 clones, of which more than 85% are seen a single time; approximately 17% belongs to the top ten. Participants spanned ages about 18 to 100 years and resided in about two dozen US areas.

The specimen was PBMCs or T cells enriched from blood (not recorded which). The genes are TRBV6-5 and TRBJ1-3, with unresolved D. The sequence came from a woman aged 25 to 39 who had recovered from COVID-19. CDR3 protein: CASRLSQDSGNTIYF. The CDR3 region has the DNA TGTGCCAGCAGACTTTCGCAGGACTCTGGAAACACCATATATTTT.